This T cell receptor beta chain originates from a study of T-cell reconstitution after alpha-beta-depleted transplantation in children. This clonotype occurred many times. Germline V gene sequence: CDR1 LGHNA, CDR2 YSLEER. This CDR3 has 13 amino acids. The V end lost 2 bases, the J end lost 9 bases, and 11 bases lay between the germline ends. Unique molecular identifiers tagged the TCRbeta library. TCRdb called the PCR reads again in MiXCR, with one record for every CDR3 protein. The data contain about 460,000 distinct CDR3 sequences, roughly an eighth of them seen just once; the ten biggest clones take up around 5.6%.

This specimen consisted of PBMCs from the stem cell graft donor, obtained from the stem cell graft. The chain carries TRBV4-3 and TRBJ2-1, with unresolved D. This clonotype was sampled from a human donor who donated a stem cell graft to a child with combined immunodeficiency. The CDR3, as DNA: TGCGCCAGCAGCCAACTGACGGCTGCTGAGCAGTTCTTC. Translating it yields CASSQLTAAEQFF.